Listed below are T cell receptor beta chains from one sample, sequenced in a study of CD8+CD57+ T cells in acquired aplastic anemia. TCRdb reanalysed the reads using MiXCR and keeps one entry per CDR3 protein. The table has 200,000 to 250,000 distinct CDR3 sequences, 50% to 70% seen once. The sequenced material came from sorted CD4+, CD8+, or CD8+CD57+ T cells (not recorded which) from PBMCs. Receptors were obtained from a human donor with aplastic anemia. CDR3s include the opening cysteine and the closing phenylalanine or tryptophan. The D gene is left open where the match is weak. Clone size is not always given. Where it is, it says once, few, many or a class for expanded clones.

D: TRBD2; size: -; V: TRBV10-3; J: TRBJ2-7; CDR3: CASSDLRGAGGYEQYF; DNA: TGTGCCAGCAGTGACCTGCGAGGGGCGGGGGGGTACGAGCAGTACTTC
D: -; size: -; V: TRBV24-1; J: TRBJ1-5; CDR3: CATSTVGSNQPQHF; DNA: TGTGCCACCAGTACCGTTGGAAGCAATCAGCCCCAGCATTTT
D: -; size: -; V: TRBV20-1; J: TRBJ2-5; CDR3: CSARGEREAETQYF; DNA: TGCAGTGCTAGAGGCGAGAGGGAGGCAGAGACCCAGTACTTC
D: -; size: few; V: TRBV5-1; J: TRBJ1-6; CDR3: CASSLDGPNSPLHF; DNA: TGCGCCAGCAGCTTGGATGGCCCTAATTCACCCCTCCACTTT
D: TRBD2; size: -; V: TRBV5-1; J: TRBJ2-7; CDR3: CASSSPWPSGRNSYEQYF; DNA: TGCGCCAGCAGCTCCCCGTGGCCTAGCGGGAGGAACTCCTACGAGCAGTACTTC
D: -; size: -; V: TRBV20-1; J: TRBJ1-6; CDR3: CSAPNDLTYNSPLHF; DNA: TGCAGTGCTCCGAACGACCTGACCTATAATTCACCCCTCCACTTT
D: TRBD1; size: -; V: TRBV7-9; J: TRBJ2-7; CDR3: CASSFEDRGYEQYF; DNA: TGTGCCAGCAGCTTCGAGGACAGGGGCTACGAGCAGTACTTC
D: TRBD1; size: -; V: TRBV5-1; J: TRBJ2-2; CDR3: CASSTGGISSGELFF; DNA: TGCGCCAGCAGCACAGGGGGGATATCTTCCGGGGAGCTGTTTTTT
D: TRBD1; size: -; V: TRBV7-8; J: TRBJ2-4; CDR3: CASSARQGMNIQYF; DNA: TGTGCCAGCAGCGCTCGACAGGGGATGAACATTCAGTACTTC
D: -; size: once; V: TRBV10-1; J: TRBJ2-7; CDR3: CASSESPGAYEQYF; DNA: TGCGCCAGCAGTGAGTCTCCGGGGGCCTACGAGCAGTACTTC
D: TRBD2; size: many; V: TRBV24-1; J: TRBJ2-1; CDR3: CATSPPGTRDNEQFF; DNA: TGTGCCACCAGCCCCCCCGGGACTAGGGACAATGAGCAGTTCTTC
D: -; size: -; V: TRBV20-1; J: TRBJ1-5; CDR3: CSARESSSIRAQPQHF; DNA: TGCAGTGCTAGAGAATCTTCATCCATTCGGGCTCAGCCCCAGCATTTT
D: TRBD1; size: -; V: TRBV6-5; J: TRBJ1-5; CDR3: CASSRQGEGNQPQHF; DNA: TGTGCCAGCAGTCGACAGGGTGAGGGCAATCAGCCCCAGCATTTT
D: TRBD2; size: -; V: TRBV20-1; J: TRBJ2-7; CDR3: CSASGTSGPTYEQYF; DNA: TGCAGTGCCTCCGGGACTAGCGGGCCGACCTACGAGCAGTACTTC
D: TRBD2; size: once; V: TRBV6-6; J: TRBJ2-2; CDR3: CASSYQREGTGELFF; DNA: TGTGCCAGCAGTTACCAGCGGGAGGGCACCGGGGAGCTGTTTTTT
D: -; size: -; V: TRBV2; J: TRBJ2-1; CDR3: CASIQESREIPDEQFF; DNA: TGTGCCAGCATTCAAGAGTCCCGGGAGATACCGGATGAGCAGTTCTTC
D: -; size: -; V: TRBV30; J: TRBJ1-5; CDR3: CAWSRGNQPQHF; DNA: TGTGCCTGGAGTAGGGGGAATCAGCCCCAGCATTTT
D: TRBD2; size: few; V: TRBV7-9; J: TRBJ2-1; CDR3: CASSLGLAGGEQFF; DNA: TGTGCCAGCAGCTTAGGACTAGCGGGCGGTGAGCAGTTCTTC
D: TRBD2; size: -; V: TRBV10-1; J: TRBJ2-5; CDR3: CASRTSGSSETQYF; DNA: TGCGCCAGTCGGACTAGCGGGAGTTCGGAGACCCAGTACTTC
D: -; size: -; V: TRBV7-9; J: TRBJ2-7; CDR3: CASNGQLVYEQYF; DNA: TGTGCCAGCAACGGACAGCTCGTGTACGAGCAGTACTTC
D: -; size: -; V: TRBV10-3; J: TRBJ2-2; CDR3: CASRKAGGSGELFF; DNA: TGTGCCAGCAGAAAGGCCGGGGGAAGTGGGGAGCTGTTTTTT
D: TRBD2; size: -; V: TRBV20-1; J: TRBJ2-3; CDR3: CSARQREGQNTQYF; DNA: TGCAGTGCTAGGCAGCGGGAGGGTCAGAATACGCAGTATTTT
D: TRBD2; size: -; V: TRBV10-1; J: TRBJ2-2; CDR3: CASSALGLAGGRNTGELFF; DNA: TGCGCCAGCAGTGCTCTAGGACTAGCGGGAGGGCGGAACACCGGGGAGCTGTTTTTT
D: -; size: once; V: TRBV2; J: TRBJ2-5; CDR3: CASGGGRGVIQETQYF; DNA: TGTGCCAGCGGTGGGGGGCGCGGGGTCATCCAAGAGACCCAGTACTTC
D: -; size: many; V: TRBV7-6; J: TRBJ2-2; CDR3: CASSNHREAITGELFF; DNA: TGTGCCAGCAGCAACCACAGGGAGGCGATCACCGGGGAGCTGTTTTTT
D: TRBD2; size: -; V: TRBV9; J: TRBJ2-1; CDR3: CASSFSGGANEQFF; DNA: TGTGCCAGCAGCTTTAGCGGGGGGGCCAATGAGCAGTTCTTC
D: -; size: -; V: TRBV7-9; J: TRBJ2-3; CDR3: CASSPDSMSTDTQYF; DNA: TGTGCCAGCAGCCCGGACTCCATGAGCACAGATACGCAGTATTTT
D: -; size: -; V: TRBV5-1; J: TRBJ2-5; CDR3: CASSTSRGQETQYF; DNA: TGCGCCAGCAGTACGAGCCGAGGCCAAGAGACCCAGTACTTC
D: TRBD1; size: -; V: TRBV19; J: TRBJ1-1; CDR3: CASSRDREGPYNTEAFF; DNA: TGTGCCAGTAGCCGAGACAGGGAGGGGCCTTATAACACTGAAGCTTTCTTT
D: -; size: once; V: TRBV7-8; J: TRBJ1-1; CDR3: CASSPRRERTEAFF; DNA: TGTGCCAGCAGCCCCCGGCGGGAGAGGACTGAAGCTTTCTTT
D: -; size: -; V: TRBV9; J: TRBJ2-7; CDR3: CASGSAYEQYF; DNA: TGTGCTTCCGGTTCGGCCTACGAGCAGTACTTC
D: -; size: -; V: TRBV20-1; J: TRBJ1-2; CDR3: CSARTGSGGYTF; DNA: TGCAGTGCTAGGACGGGCAGCGGAGGCTACACCTTC
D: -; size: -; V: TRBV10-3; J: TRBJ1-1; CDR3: CAISESERGDGTEAFF; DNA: TGTGCCATCAGTGAGTCGGAGAGGGGGGATGGCACTGAAGCTTTCTTT
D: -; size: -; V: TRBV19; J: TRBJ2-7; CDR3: CASGQLLAGGREQYF; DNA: TGTGCCAGTGGACAACTACTAGCTGGAGGGCGCGAGCAGTACTTC
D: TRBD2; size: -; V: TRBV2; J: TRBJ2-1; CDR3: CASSEALWREGEQFF; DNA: TGTGCCAGCAGTGAAGCGCTTTGGAGGGAGGGAGAGCAGTTCTTC
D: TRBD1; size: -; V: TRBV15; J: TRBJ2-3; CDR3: CATAREGQGTDTQYF; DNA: TGTGCCACCGCCAGAGAGGGACAGGGGACAGATACGCAGTATTTT
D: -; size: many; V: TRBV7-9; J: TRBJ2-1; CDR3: CASSYRTDSYNEQFF; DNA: TGTGCCAGCAGCTATAGGACGGACTCCTACAATGAGCAGTTCTTC
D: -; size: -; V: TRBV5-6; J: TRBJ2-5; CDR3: CASTTTPMQETQYF; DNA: TGTGCCAGCACCACAACACCGATGCAAGAGACCCAGTACTTC
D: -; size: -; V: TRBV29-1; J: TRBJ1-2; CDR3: CSVESEGGYGYTF; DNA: TGCAGCGTTGAATCGGAGGGCGGGTATGGCTACACCTTC
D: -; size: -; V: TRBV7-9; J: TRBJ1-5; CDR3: CASSPPDQPQHF; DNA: TGTGCCAGCAGCCCCCCGGACCAGCCCCAGCATTTT
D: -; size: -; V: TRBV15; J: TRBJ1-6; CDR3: CATSRGLSSPLHF; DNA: TGTGCCACCAGCCGAGGGTTAAGTTCACCCCTCCACTTT
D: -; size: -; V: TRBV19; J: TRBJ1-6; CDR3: CASSMDQGDNSPLHF; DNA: TGTGCCAGTAGTATGGATCAGGGAGATAATTCACCCCTCCACTTT
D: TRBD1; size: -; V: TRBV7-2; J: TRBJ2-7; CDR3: CASSYRTGGNYEQYF; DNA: TGTGCCAGCAGCTATCGGACAGGTGGTAACTACGAGCAGTACTTC
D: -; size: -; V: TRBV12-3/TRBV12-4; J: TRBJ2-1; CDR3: CASRGEGNEQFF; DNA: TGTGCCAGCAGGGGCGAAGGCAATGAGCAGTTCTTC
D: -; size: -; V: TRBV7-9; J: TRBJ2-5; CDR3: CASSTNQETQYF; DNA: TGTGCCAGTAGCACTAACCAAGAGACCCAGTACTTC
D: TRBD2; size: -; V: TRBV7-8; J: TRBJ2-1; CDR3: CASSKPTSASYNEQFF; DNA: TGTGCCAGCAGCAAACCTACTAGCGCATCCTACAATGAGCAGTTCTTC
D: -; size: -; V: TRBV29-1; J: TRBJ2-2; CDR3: CSGGSSGANTGELFF; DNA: TGCAGTGGGGGTTCGTCAGGGGCGAACACCGGGGAGCTGTTTTTT
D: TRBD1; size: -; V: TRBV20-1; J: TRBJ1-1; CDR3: CSADGQGATEAFF; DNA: TGCAGTGCCGACGGACAGGGGGCAACTGAAGCTTTCTTT
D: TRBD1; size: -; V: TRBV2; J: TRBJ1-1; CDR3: CASSPTRSGGSEAFF; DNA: TGTGCCAGCAGTCCGACGAGATCAGGGGGATCTGAAGCTTTCTTT
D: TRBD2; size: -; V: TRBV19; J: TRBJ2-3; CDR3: CASRAGGTDTQYF; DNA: TGTGCCAGTAGGGCGGGGGGCACAGATACGCAGTATTTT
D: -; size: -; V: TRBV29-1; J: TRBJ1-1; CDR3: CSVEEAAGEAFF; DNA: TGCAGCGTTGAAGAGGCGGCGGGGGAAGCTTTCTTT
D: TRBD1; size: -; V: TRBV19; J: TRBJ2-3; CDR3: CASSSRQGSTDTQYF; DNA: TGTGCCAGTAGTAGTCGACAGGGAAGCACAGATACGCAGTATTTT
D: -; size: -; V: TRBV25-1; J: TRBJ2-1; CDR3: CASSEIQGNNEQFF; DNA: TGTGCCAGCAGTGAAATTCAGGGAAACAATGAGCAGTTCTTC
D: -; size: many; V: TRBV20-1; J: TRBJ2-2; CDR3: CSARDLTGNTGELFF; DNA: TGCAGTGCTAGAGATTTGACGGGGAACACCGGGGAGCTGTTTTTT
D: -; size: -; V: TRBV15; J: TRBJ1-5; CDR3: CATSPEGGRGYQPQHF; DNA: TGTGCCACCAGTCCGGAGGGAGGGCGAGGCTATCAGCCCCAGCATTTT
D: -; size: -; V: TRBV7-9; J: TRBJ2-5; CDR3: CASSLVVAEDTQYF; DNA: TGTGCCAGCAGCTTAGTAGTAGCCGAAGATACCCAGTACTTC
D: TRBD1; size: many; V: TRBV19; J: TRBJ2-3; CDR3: CASSIDLRDRSTDTQYF; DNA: TGTGCCAGTAGTATAGACCTCCGGGACAGATCCACAGATACGCAGTATTTT